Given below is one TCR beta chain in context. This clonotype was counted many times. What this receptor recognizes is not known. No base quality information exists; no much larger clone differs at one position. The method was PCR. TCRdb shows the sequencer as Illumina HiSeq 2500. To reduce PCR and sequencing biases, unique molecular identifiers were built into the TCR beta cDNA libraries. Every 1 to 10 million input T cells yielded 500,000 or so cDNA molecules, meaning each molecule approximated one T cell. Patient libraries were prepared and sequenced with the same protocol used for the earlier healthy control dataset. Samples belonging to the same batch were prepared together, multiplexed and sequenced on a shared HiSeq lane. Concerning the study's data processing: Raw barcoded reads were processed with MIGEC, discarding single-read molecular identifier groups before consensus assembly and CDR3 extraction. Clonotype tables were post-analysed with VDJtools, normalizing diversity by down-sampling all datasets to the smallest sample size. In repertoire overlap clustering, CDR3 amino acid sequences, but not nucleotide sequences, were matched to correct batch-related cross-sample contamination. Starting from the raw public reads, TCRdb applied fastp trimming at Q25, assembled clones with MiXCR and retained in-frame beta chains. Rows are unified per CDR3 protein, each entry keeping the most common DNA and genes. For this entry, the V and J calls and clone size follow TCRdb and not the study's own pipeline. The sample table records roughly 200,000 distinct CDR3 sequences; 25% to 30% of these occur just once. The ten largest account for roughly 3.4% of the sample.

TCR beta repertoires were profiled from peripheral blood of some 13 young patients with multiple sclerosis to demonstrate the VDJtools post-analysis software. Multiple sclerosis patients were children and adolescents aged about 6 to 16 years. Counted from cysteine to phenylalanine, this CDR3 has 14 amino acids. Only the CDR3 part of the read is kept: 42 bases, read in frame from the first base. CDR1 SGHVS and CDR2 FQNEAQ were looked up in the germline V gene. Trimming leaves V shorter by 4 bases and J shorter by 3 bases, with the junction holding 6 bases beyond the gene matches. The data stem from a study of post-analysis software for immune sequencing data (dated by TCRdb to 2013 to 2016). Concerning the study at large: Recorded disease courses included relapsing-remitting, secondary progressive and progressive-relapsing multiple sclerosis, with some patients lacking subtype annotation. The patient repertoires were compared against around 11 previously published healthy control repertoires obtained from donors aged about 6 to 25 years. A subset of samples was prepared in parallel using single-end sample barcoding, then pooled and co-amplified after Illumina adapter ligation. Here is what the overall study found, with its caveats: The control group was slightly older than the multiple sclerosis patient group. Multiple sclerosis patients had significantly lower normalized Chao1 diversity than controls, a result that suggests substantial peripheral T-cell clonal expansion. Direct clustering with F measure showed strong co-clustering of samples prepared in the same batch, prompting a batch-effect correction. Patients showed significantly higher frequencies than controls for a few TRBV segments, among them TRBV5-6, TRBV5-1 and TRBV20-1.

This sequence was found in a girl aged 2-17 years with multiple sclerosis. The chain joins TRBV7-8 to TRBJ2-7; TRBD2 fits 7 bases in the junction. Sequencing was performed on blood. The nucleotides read TGTGCCAGCAGCTCGGGAGGTCTGGGCTACGAGCAGTACTTC. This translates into CASSSGGLGYEQYF.